Below are 20 T cell receptor beta chains sequenced from a single sample in a study of control samples from healthy donors and cancer patients. Profiling relied on immunoSEQ multiplex PCR, and the TCRdb table lists in-frame clones only, not all of them. The sample lists some 64,000 clones, about 90% seen once, with approximately 2.3% in the top ten. Source material: PBMCs. The origin of the receptors is a woman between 45 and 60 years old with head and neck cancer.

By share of the sample, this clone is medium-sized. The chain has TRBV6-1 and TRBJ2-7; possibly TRBD1 for D (6 bases). In germline, CDR1 is MNHNS, CDR2 SASEGT. The CDR3 length is 15 residues. Trimming stripped 3 bases from V and 0 bases from J, with 12 bases between. The CDR3 nucleotides read TGTGCCAGCAGTGACGGCAGGGGACGCTCCTACGAGCAGTACTTC. Its translation is CASSDGRGRSYEQYF.

This chain connects TRBV28 to TRBJ2-3; tentatively, D is TRBD1 (5 bases). With 6 bases removed from V and 3 bases from J, the gap between germline ends came to 22 bases. This CDR3 region has 17 residues. Germline lookup yields CDR1 MDHEN and CDR2 SYDVKM. The chain's CDR3 is CASSFNIRQFETDTQYF. CDR3 DNA sequence: TGTGCCAGCAGCTTCAACATCCGACAGTTCGAGACAGATACGCAGTATTTT.

The V call is TRBV28, the J call TRBJ1-5; 7 bases match TRBD1. Germline loops: CDR1 MDHEN, CDR2 SYDVKM. The CDR3 covers 14 residues. V lost 4 bases to trimming and J lost 2 bases; unmatched junction nucleotides: 2. CDR3 bases: TGTGCCAGCAGTTCAGGGGGTGGCAATCAGCCCCAGCATTTT. Translated, it gives CASSSGGGNQPQHF.

The V call is TRBV5-4, the J call TRBJ1-6, with D unresolved. The CDR3 covers 16 residues. Germline-derived CDR1 and CDR2 are SGHNT and YYREEE (reference sequence). V shed 0 bases and J shed 0 bases, with 7 bases lying between them. CDR3 DNA sequence: TGTGCCAGCAGCTTGGGCGGTAGCTCCTATAATTCACCCCTCCACTTT. Encoded protein: CASSLGGSSYNSPLHF.

The chain employs TRBV27 and TRBJ2-3; D remains unclear. Germline V gene sequence: CDR1 MNHEY, CDR2 SMNVEV (reference sequence). Trimming left V 8 bases short and J 2 bases short, with 14 bases between. There are 14 residues in the CDR3. The CDR3 protein is CASRSMEITDTQYF. CDR3 in DNA: TGTGCCAGCCGATCCATGGAAATCACAGATACGCAGTATTTT.

This clone was detected only once. The CDR3 nucleotides read TGTGCCAGCAGCTTATCAGGGGGAGGGGGTGCTGAAGCTTTCTTT. This sequence encodes CASSLSGGGGAEAFF. The chain uses TRBV7-2 and TRBJ1-1; 7 bases are shared with TRBD1. This CDR3 region has 15 residues. The germline V gene encodes CDR1 SGHTA and CDR2 FQGNSA. With 2 bases clipped from V and 6 bases from J, the junction kept 9 bases outside the gene matches.

V is TRBV3-1 (or the pseudogene TRBV3-2) and J is TRBJ2-3, with a possible D match to TRBD2 (5 bases). V lost 4 bases, J lost 4 bases, and 9 bases lay in between. Germline values: CDR1 LGHDT, CDR2 YNNKEL (reference sequence). This CDR3 has 13 amino acids. CDR3 in amino acids: CASSLPGADTQYF. Written as DNA, the CDR3 is TGTGCCAGCAGCCTCCCCGGGGCAGATACGCAGTATTTT.

This rearrangement joins TRBV4-2 to TRBJ2-2; no firm D call. The CDR3 runs to 18 residues. Trimming took off 0 bases at V and 0 bases at J, with 14 bases between the two ends. Germline V gene data show CDR1 as LGHNA and CDR2 as YNFKEQ. The CDR3 reads CASSQEAGRAANTGELFF. The CDR3 DNA is TGTGCCAGCAGCCAAGAGGCAGGAAGGGCGGCGAACACCGGGGAGCTGTTTTTT.

The gene calls are TRBV28 and TRBJ2-2; the D is unclear. Trimming stripped 7 bases from V and 1 base from J, with 16 bases between. Germline lookup yields CDR1 MDHEN and CDR2 SYDVKM. This CDR3 has 16 residues. CDR3 nucleotides: TGTGCCAGCAAAGAGACCGAGATAGGGAACACCGGGGAGCTGTTTTTT. This gives the protein CASKETEIGNTGELFF.

The chain combines TRBV9 with TRBJ1-1; D might be TRBD1 (5 bases). The CDR3 consists of 14 residues. V was trimmed by 4 bases and J by 4 bases, leaving 14 bases between them. The germline V gene encodes CDR1 SGDLS and CDR2 YYNGEE. Here the CDR3 DNA reads TGTGCCAGCAGCCCCCCACGGGGGGGCACTGAAGCTTTCTTT. It codes for CASSPPRGGTEAFF.

This chain joins TRBV28 and TRBJ2-1, with D maybe TRBD1 (5 bases). With 5 bases removed from V and 3 bases from J, the gap between germline ends came to 11 bases. Germline V CDR1 and CDR2: MDHEN, SYDVKM. This CDR3 is 14 amino acids long. The CDR3 DNA reads TGTGCCAGCAGTGCGCCAGGGTTCTACAATGAGCAGTTCTTC. Protein: CASSAPGFYNEQFF.

The chain recombines TRBV9 with TRBJ2-3; 7 nucleotides match TRBD1. The CDR3 is made up of 15 amino acids. Unmatched junction bases numbered 6, after V lost 4 bases and J lost 1 base. CDR1 SGDLS and CDR2 YYNGEE come from the germline V gene. CDR3 nucleotides: TGTGCCAGCAGCACACGGGGACAGCGCACAGATACGCAGTATTTT. The encoded protein is CASSTRGQRTDTQYF.

The genes are TRBV28 and TRBJ2-2; 11 bases map to TRBD1. The V gene's germline CDR1 is MDHEN and CDR2 SYDVKM. V shed 8 bases, J shed 4 bases, and the junction held 6 bases outside the gene matches. CDR3 length: 15 amino acids. The CDR3 is CASRGQGVTTGELFF. Written as DNA, the CDR3 is TGTGCCAGCCGGGGACAGGGGGTAACCACCGGGGAGCTGTTTTTT.

V usage is TRBV15 and J usage is TRBJ2-2; D is unresolved. Looked up from germline, CDR1 is LNHNV and CDR2 is YYDKDF (reference sequence). The CDR3 loop spans 15 amino acids. V lost 0 bases to trimming and J lost 0 bases, with 5 bases between them. CDR3 in amino acids: CATSRDRPNTGELFF. In nucleotides, the CDR3 is TGTGCCACCAGCAGAGATCGCCCGAACACCGGGGAGCTGTTTTTT. The full variable domain, its missing parts supplied by reference TRBV15 and TRBJ2-2, is DAMVIQNPRYQVTQFGKPVTLSCSQTLNHNVMYWYQQKSSQAPKLLFHYYDKDFNNEADTPDNFQSRRPNTSFCFLDIRSPGLGDTAMYLCATSRDRPNTGELFFGEGSRLTVL.

This clone has only a few counts. The chain has TRBV6-6 and TRBJ2-1; TRBD2 aligns across 7 bases. The CDR3 sequence is 11 residues long. The trim removed 2 bases at V and 13 bases at J, leaving 2 bases unmatched. The V gene's germline CDR1 is MNHNY and CDR2 SVGAGI (reference sequence). DNA for the CDR3: TGTGCCAGCAGTTACGGGAGGGTTCAGTTCTTC. It encodes CASSYGRVQFF.

The chain carries TRBV19 and TRBJ1-1; D unresolved. V dropped 5 bases and J dropped 0 bases, with 7 bases sitting between them. The CDR3 contains 13 residues. CDR1 and CDR2 from the germline V gene are LNHDA and SQIVND (reference sequence). The CDR3 nucleotides read TGTGCCAGTAGTCGAATCATGAACACTGAAGCTTTCTTT. As protein: CASSRIMNTEAFF.

The chain is built from TRBV21-1 and TRBJ2-7; whether TRBD1, the table's D call, matches the DNA was not checked. TRBV21-1 is annotated as a pseudogene. This CDR3 has 16 residues. CDR3 region: CASSKKGTGGKYEQYF. In DNA form, the CDR3 reads TGTGCCAGCAGCAAAAAAGGGACAGGGGGCAAATACGAGCAGTACTTC.

This clone was seen only once. The chain carries TRBV30 and TRBJ1-1, with D unresolved. Trimming took 1 base from V and 5 from J, leaving 20 bases between them. The CDR3 totals 16 residues. CDR1 and CDR2 (germline): GTSNPN, SVGIG (reference sequence). The CDR3 loop reads CAWSDLSGLLATEAFF. DNA of the CDR3: TGTGCCTGGAGTGATTTAAGTGGACTTCTCGCAACTGAAGCTTTCTTT.

This clone has only a few counts. The V and J genes are TRBV6-6 and TRBJ1-1; 8 nucleotides match TRBD1. CDR3 size: 14 residues. After removal of 6 bases from V and 1 base from J, the junction contained 4 bases not matched to a gene. Germline lookup yields CDR1 MNHNY and CDR2 SVGAGI (reference sequence). CDR3 in amino acids: CASSTDRENTEAFF. CDR3 DNA: TGTGCCAGCAGCACGGACAGGGAGAACACTGAAGCTTTCTTT.

This rearrangement joins TRBV30 to TRBJ1-3, with D perhaps TRBD1 (6 bases). The CDR3 is 16 amino acids. From germline, CDR1 is GTSNPN and CDR2 SVGIG (reference sequence). Trimming removed 8 bases at V and 0 bases at J, with 20 bases between. This CDR3 is CAAPGDGRNSGNTIYF. The CDR3 bases are TGTGCCGCACCAGGGGACGGACGAAACTCTGGAAACACCATATATTTT.